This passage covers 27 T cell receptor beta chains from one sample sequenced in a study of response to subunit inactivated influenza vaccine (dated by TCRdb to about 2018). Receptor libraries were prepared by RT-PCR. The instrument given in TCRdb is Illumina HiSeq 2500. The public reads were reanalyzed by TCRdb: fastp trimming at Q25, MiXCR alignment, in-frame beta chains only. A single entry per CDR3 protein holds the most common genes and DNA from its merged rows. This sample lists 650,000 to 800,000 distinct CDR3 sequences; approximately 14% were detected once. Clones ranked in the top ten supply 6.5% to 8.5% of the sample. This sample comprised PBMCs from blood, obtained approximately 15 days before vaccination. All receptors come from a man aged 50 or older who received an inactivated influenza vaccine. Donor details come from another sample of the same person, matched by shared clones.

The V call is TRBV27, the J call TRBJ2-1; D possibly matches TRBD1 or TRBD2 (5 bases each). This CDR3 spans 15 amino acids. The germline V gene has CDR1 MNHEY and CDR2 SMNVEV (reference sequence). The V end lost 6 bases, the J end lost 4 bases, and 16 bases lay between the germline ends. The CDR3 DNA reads TGTGCCAGCAGCGAGGGGTCCCCAGGGTACAATGAGCAGTTCTTC. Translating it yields CASSEGSPGYNEQFF.

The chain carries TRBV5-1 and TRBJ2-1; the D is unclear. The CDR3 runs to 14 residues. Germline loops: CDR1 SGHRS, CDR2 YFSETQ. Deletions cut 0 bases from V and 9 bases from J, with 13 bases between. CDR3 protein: CASSLEQTFREQFF. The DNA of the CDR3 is TGCGCCAGCAGCTTGGAGCAGACGTTCCGTGAGCAGTTCTTC.

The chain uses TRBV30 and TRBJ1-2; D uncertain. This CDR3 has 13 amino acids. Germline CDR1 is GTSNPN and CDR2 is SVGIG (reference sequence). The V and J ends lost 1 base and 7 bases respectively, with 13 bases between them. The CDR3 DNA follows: TGTGCCTGGAGTGACCTCGGGTATTTTGGCTACACCTTC. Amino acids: CAWSDLGYFGYTF.

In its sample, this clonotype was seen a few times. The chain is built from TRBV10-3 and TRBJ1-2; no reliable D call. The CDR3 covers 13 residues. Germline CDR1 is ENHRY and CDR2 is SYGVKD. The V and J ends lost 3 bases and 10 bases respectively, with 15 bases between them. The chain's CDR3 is CAISEPEFTDYTF. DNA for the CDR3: TGTGCCATCAGTGAACCAGAATTCACAGACTACACCTTC.

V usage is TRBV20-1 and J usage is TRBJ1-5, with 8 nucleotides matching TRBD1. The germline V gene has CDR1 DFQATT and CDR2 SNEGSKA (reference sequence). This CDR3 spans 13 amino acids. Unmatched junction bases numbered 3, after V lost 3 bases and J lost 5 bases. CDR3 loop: CSARDRVDQPQHF. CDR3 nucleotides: TGCAGTGCTAGGGACAGGGTCGATCAGCCCCAGCATTTT.

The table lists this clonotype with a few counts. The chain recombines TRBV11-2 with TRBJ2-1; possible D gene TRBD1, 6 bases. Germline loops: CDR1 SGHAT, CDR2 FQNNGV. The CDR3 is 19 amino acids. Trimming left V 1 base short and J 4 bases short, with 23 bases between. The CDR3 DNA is TGTGCCAGCAGCTTAGTTTATTTGGTTTTAAAACAGGGATACAATGAGCAGTTCTTC. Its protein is CASSLVYLVLKQGYNEQFF.

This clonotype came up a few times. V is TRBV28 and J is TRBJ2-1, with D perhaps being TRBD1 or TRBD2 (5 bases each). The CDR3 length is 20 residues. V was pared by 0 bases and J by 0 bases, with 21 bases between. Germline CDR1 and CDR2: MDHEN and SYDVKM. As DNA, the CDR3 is TGTGCCAGCAGTTTATGGAGAGGGGACCTCGGAAGACGCTCCTACAATGAGCAGTTCTTC. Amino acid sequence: CASSLWRGDLGRRSYNEQFF.

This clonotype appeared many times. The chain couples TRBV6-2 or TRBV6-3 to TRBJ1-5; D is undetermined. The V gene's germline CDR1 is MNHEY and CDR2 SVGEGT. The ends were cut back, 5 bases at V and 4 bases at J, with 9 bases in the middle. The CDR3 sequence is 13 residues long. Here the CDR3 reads CASSTPPNQPQHF. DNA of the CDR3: TGTGCCAGCAGTACTCCCCCGAATCAGCCCCAGCATTTT.

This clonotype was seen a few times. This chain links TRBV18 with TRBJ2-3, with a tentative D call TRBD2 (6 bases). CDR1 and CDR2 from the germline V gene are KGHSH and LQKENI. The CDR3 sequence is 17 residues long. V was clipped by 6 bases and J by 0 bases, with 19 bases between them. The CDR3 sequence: CASSLSPTRSSTDTQYF. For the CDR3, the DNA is TGTGCCAGCTCGCTTTCCCCGACTAGATCTAGCACAGATACGCAGTATTTT.

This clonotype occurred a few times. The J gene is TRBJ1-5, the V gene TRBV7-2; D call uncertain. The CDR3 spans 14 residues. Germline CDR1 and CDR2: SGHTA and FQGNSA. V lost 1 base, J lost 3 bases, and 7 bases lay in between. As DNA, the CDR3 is TGTGCCAGCAGCTTAGGTTCTATCAATCAGCCCCAGCATTTT. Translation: CASSLGSINQPQHF.

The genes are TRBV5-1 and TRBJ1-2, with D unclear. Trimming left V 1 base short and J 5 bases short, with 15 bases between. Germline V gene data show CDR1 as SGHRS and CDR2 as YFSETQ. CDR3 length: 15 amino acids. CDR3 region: CASSLNPAQNYGYTF. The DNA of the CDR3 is TGCGCCAGCAGCTTGAATCCCGCGCAGAATTATGGCTACACCTTC.

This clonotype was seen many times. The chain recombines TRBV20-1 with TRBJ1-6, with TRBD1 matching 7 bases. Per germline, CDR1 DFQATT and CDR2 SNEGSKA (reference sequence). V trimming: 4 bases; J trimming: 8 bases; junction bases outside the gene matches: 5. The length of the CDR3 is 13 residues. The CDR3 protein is CSAKVQGYSPLHF. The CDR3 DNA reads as TGCAGTGCTAAGGTACAGGGGTATTCACCCCTCCACTTT.

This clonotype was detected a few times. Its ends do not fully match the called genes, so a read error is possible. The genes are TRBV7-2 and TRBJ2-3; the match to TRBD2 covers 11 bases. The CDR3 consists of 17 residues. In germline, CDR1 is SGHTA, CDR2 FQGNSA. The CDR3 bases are TGTGCCAGCAGCCTAGCGGGAGGCTATAAGTACACAGATACGCAGTATTTT. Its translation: CASSLAGGYKYTDTQYF.

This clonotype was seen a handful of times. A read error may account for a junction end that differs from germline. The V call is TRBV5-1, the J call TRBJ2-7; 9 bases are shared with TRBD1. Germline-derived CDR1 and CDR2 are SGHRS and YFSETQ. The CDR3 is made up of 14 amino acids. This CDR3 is CASSPGQGAHEQYF. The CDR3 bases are TGTGCCAGCTCACCGGGACAGGGTGCCCACGAGCAGTACTTC. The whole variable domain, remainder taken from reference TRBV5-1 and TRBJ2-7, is KAGVTQTPRYLIKTRGQQVTLSCSPISGHRSVSWYQQTPGQGLQFLFEYFSETQRNKGNFPGRFSGRQFSNSRSEMNVSTLELGDSALYLCASSPGQGAHEQYFGPGTRLTVT.

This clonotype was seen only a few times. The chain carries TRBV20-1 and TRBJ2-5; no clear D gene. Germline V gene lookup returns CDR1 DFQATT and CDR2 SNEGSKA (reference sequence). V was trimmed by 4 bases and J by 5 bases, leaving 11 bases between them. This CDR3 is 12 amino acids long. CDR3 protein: CSAIPALETQYF. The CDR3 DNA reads TGCAGTGCTATACCGGCCCTGGAGACCCAGTACTTC.

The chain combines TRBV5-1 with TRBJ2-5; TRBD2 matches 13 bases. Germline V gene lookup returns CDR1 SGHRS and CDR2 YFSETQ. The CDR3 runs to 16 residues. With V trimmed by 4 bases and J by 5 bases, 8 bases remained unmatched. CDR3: CASSQRLAGGYETQYF. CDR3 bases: TGCGCCAGCAGCCAAAGACTAGCGGGGGGTTACGAGACCCAGTACTTC. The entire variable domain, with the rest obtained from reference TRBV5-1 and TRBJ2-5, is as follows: KAGVTQTPRYLIKTRGQQVTLSCSPISGHRSVSWYQQTPGQGLQFLFEYFSETQRNKGNFPGRFSGRQFSNSRSEMNVSTLELGDSALYLCASSQRLAGGYETQYFGPGTRLLVL.

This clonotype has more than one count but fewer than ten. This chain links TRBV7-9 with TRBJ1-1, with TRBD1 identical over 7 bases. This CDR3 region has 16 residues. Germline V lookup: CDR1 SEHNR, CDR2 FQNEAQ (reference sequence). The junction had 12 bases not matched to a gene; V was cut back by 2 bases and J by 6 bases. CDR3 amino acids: CASSLWTGTFGAEAFF. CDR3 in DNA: TGTGCCAGCAGCTTATGGACAGGAACATTCGGGGCTGAAGCTTTCTTT.

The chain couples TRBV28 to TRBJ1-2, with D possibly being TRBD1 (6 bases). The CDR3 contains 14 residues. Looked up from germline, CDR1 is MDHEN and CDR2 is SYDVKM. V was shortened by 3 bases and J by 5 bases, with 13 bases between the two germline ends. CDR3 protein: CASSFGRGAYGYTF. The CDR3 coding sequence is TGTGCCAGCAGTTTTGGGAGGGGGGCTTATGGCTACACCTTC.

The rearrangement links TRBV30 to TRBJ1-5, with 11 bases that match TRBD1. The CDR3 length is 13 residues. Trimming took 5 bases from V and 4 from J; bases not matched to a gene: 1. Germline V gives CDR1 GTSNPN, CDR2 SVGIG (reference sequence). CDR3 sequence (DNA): TGTGCCTGGGGACAGGGGGCGAATCAGCCCCAGCATTTT. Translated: CAWGQGANQPQHF.

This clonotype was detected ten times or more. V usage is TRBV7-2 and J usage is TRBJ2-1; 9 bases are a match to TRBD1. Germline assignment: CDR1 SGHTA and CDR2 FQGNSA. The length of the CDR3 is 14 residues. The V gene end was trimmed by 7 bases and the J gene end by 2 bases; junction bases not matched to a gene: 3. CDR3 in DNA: TGTGCCAGCAACCGACAGGGGGCCTACAATGAGCAGTTCTTC. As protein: CASNRQGAYNEQFF.

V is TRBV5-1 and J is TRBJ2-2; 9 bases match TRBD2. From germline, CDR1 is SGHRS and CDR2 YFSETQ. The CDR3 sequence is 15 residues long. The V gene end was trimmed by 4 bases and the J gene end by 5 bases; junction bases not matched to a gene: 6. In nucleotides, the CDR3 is TGCGCCAGCAGCACCCCGGGACTAGCAACCGGGGAGCTGTTTTTT. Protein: CASSTPGLATGELFF.

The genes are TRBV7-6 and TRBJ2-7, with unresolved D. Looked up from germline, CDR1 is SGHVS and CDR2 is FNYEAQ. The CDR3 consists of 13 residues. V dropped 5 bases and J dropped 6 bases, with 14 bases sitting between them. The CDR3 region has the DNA TGTGCCAGCAGCCCCCCGGCCCAGGCCGAGCAGTACTTC. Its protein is CASSPPAQAEQYF.

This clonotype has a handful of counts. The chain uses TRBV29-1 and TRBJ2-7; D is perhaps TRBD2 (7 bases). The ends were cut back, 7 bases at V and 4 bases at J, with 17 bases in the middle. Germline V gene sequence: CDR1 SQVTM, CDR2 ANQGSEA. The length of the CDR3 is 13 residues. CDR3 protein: CSAHNGGLYEQYF. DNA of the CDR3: TGCAGCGCCCACAACGGGGGGCTGTACGAGCAGTACTTC.

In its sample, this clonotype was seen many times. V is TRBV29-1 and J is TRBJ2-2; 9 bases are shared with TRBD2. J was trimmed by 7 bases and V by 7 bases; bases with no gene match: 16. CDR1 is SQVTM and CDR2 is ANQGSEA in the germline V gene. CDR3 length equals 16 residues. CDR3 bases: TGCAGCGCCATAGGGGTAGCGGGGGCCTCTGGCGGGGAGCTGTTTTTT. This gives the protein CSAIGVAGASGGELFF.

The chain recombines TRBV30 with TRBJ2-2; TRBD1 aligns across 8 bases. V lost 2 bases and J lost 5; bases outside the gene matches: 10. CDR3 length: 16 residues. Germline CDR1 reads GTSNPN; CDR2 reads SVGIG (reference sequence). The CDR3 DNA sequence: TGTGCCTGGAGTACATACCGGGACAGGATGACCGGGGAGCTGTTTTTT. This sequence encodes CAWSTYRDRMTGELFF.

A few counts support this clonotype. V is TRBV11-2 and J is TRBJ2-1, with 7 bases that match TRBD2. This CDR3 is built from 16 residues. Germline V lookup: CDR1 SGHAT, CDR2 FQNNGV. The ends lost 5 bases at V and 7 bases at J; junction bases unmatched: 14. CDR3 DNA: TGTGCCAGCAGCCCTCGGGCGGGAGCCTTTTTGAATGAGCAGTTCTTC. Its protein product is CASSPRAGAFLNEQFF.

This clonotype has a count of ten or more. The CDR3: CASSANRSGEQYF. In nucleotides, the CDR3 is TGTGCCAGCAGCGCCAACCGTTCGGGGGAGCAGTACTTC. V usage is TRBV9 and J usage is TRBJ2-7; a possible D gene is TRBD2 (5 bases). This CDR3 is 13 amino acids long. Trimming shortened V by 3 bases and J by 7 bases, and 14 bases separated the two germline ends. Germline values: CDR1 SGDLS, CDR2 YYNGEE.